These 23 T cell receptor beta chains originate from one sample sequenced in a study of blood T cell repertoires in COVID-19. The protocol was immunoSEQ multiplex PCR, while the TCRdb copy is restricted to in-frame clones and leaves out a portion. The data hold just under 30,000 clones, with 80% to 90% observed a single time. Sequences were obtained from peripheral blood. Receptors were obtained from a man older than 75 with acute or convalescent COVID-19.

The chain is built from TRBV11-2 and TRBJ2-7, with 10 nucleotides matching TRBD1. Germline CDR1 is SGHAT and CDR2 is FQNNGV. The CDR3 consists of 15 residues. Trimming removed 2 bases from V and 2 bases from J; junction bases left unmatched: 3. Written as DNA, the CDR3 is TGTGCCAGCAGCTTAACTGGACAGGGGGCCTACGAGCAGTACTTC. It codes for CASSLTGQGAYEQYF.

This sequence joins TRBV24-1 and TRBJ2-5; 10 bases align to TRBD2. V lost 0 bases and J lost 9; bases outside the gene matches: 3. Looked up from germline, CDR1 is KGHDR and CDR2 is SFDVKD. The length of the CDR3 is 14 residues. The CDR3 region is CATSDLSGGGPQYF. The CDR3 nucleotides are TGTGCCACCAGTGATTTGAGCGGGGGGGGGCCCCAGTACTTC.

This chain's CDR3 is CASSPDSFYGYTF. The CDR3 nucleotides read TGCGCCAGCAGCCCGGACAGTTTCTATGGCTACACCTTC. The J gene is TRBJ1-2, the V gene TRBV5-1, with D perhaps TRBD1 (6 bases). The V gene lost 4 bases and the J gene lost 4 bases, with 11 bases spanning the gap. This CDR3 is built from 13 residues. The V gene's germline CDR1 is SGHRS and CDR2 YFSETQ.

This sequence joins TRBV7-9 and TRBJ2-5; weak D call: TRBD2 (6 bases). Trimming pared 1 base from V and 1 base from J, leaving 13 bases between. The V gene's germline CDR1 is SEHNR and CDR2 FQNEAQ (reference sequence). This CDR3 comprises 16 residues. CDR3 sequence: CASSLVGGSPQETQYF. CDR3 sequence (DNA): TGTGCCAGCAGCTTAGTAGGAGGGTCCCCCCAAGAGACCCAGTACTTC.

V gene TRBV28 combines with J gene TRBJ1-2; no firm D call. Deletions cut 5 bases from V and 8 bases from J, with 18 bases between. CDR3 length: 14 amino acids. CDR1 is MDHEN and CDR2 is SYDVKM in the germline V gene. The CDR3 loop reads CASSPPTESVGYTF. CDR3 DNA sequence: TGTGCCAGCAGTCCACCGACTGAGAGCGTCGGCTACACCTTC.

In nucleotides, the CDR3 is TGTGCCACCAGTGATCGGGTAACCGGGGAGCTGTTTTTT. Translating gives CATSDRVTGELFF. The rearrangement uses TRBV24-1 and TRBJ2-2; D unclear. The V end was cut by 3 bases, the J end by 5 bases, with 6 bases between. CDR3 length: 13 amino acids. Germline values: CDR1 KGHDR, CDR2 SFDVKD.

In this sample, this clone turned up once. V gene TRBV7-2 combines with J gene TRBJ2-1; possible D gene TRBD1, 6 bases. V was clipped by 0 bases and J by 5 bases, with 11 bases between them. CDR1 and CDR2 from the germline V gene are SGHTA and FQGNSA. This CDR3 spans 15 amino acids. The CDR3 loop is CASSLAVQGNNEQFF. The CDR3 region has the DNA TGTGCCAGCAGCTTAGCGGTTCAGGGGAACAATGAGCAGTTCTTC. The whole variable domain, filled in from reference TRBV7-2 and TRBJ2-1, reads GAGVSQSPSNKVTEKGKDVELRCDPISGHTALYWYRQSLGQGLEFLIYFQGNSAPDKSGLPSDRFSAERTGGSVSTLTIQRTQQEDSAVYLCASSLAVQGNNEQFFGPGTRLTVL.

This clone has a handful of counts. The V call is TRBV9, the J call TRBJ2-5, with unresolved D. The CDR3 runs 14 residues. Trimming pared 0 bases from V and 3 bases from J, leaving 9 bases between. The V gene's germline CDR1 is SGDLS and CDR2 YYNGEE. Written as DNA, the CDR3 is TGTGCCAGCAGCGTAGGCGCCTTAGAAGAGACCCAGTACTTC. Its protein product is CASSVGALEETQYF.

This sequence joins TRBV11-2 and TRBJ2-7, with TRBD1 matching over 8 bases. The V gene's germline CDR1 is SGHAT and CDR2 FQNNGV. The junction had 11 bases not matched to a gene; V was cut back by 2 bases and J by 2 bases. The CDR3 runs to 17 residues. The DNA of the CDR3 is TGTGCCAGCAGCTTATGGCGGTCTAGGGACAGGCCCTACGAGCAGTACTTC. Translating it yields CASSLWRSRDRPYEQYF.

This chain joins TRBV5-6 and TRBJ1-5; D ambiguous. CDR1 and CDR2 (germline): SGHDT, YYEEEE. The V gene lost 0 bases and the J gene lost 0 bases, with 10 bases spanning the gap. This CDR3 comprises 16 residues. The CDR3 nucleotides are TGTGCCAGCAGCTTGGCCGGTAGCTATAGCAATCAGCCCCAGCATTTT. Its protein is CASSLAGSYSNQPQHF.

The rearrangement joins TRBV29-1 to TRBJ2-7, with a weak D call TRBD1 (5 bases). Trimming stripped 5 bases from V and 3 bases from J, with 8 bases between. Germline V CDR1 and CDR2: SQVTM, ANQGSEA. The CDR3 extends over 11 amino acids. This chain's CDR3 is CSVRTSYEQYF. The CDR3 nucleotides read TGCAGCGTTCGGACAAGCTACGAGCAGTACTTC.

DNA for the CDR3: TGTGCCAGCAGCTGGGACAGGGAGGGCTATGGCTACACCTTC. Its protein product is CASSWDREGYGYTF. V and J are TRBV5-6 and TRBJ1-2; 9 bases are a match to TRBD1. This CDR3 spans 14 amino acids. CDR1 and CDR2 (germline): SGHDT, YYEEEE. V was pared by 3 bases and J by 4 bases, with 4 bases of the junction left unmatched.

This clone was observed a handful of times. This chain joins TRBV25-1 and TRBJ2-1; TRBD2 aligns across 9 bases. Germline V lookup: CDR1 MGHDK, CDR2 SYGVNS. V shed 3 bases and J 4 bases; nucleotides not matched to a gene: 7. This CDR3 comprises 16 residues. The CDR3 DNA is TGTGCCAGCAGTGATACTCGGCGGGGGGGTTACAATGAGCAGTTCTTC. It yields the protein CASSDTRRGGYNEQFF.

This chain uses TRBV7-2 with TRBJ2-1, with D possibly TRBD1 on 6 matching bases. Germline values: CDR1 SGHTA, CDR2 FQGNSA. There are 16 residues in the CDR3. The V gene lost 3 bases and the J gene lost 7 bases, with 19 bases spanning the gap. CDR3 nucleotides: TGTGCCAGCAGCTTTAGTACCAGCAGGGGATGGAATGAGCAGTTCTTC. This codes for CASSFSTSRGWNEQFF.

The chain links TRBV5-5 to TRBJ2-7, with TRBD1 as a possible D gene (8 bases). Germline V lookup: CDR1 SGHKS, CDR2 YYEKEE (reference sequence). V lost 0 bases to trimming and J lost 6 bases, with 13 bases between them. The CDR3 runs 14 residues. CDR3: CASSLGAGTGEQYF. The CDR3 coding sequence is TGTGCCAGCAGCTTGGGAGCGGGGACAGGCGAGCAGTACTTC.

CDR3 residues: CASNPTGTGANEAFF. CDR3 DNA: TGTGCCAGTAACCCTACCGGGACAGGGGCCAATGAGGCTTTCTTT. The V call is TRBV19, the J call TRBJ1-1, with 10 nucleotides matching TRBD1. The CDR3 extends over 15 amino acids. Per germline, CDR1 LNHDA and CDR2 SQIVND (reference sequence). The V segment lost 7 bases and the J segment 11 bases; nucleotides outside the gene matches: 16.

This chain uses TRBV5-1 with TRBJ1-3, with D perhaps matching TRBD1 (5 bases). Germline V lookup: CDR1 SGHRS, CDR2 YFSETQ. Trimming removed 0 bases at V and 2 bases at J, with 12 bases between. CDR3 size: 16 residues. Here the CDR3 reads CASSLALGEAGNTIYF. The CDR3 region has the DNA TGCGCCAGCAGCTTGGCCCTAGGGGAGGCTGGAAACACCATATATTTT.

The genes are TRBV27 and TRBJ2-2, with 9 positions matching TRBD1. With V trimmed by 4 bases and J by 6 bases, 6 bases remained unmatched. Germline V lookup: CDR1 MNHEY, CDR2 SMNVEV (reference sequence). The CDR3 contains 15 residues. The CDR3 nucleotides are TGTGCCAGCAGTTCCGGGACAGGGAGGGCCGGGGAGCTGTTTTTT. Protein sequence: CASSSGTGRAGELFF.

This clone was seen just once. The gene calls are TRBV7-8 and TRBJ2-1, with 8 bases fitting TRBD2. J was trimmed by 6 bases and V by 2 bases; bases with no gene match: 15. Germline V gene data show CDR1 as SGHVS and CDR2 as FQNEAQ. The CDR3 loop spans 18 amino acids. The CDR3 loop is CASSLRSVLAGGVNEQFF. For the CDR3, the DNA is TGTGCCAGCAGCTTAAGATCGGTGTTGGCGGGGGGCGTCAATGAGCAGTTCTTC.

This clone was recorded a few times. CDR3: CASRIQGEGNTIYF. The CDR3 nucleotides are TGTGCCAGCAGAATACAGGGGGAAGGAAACACCATATATTTT. The chain uses TRBV6-5 and TRBJ1-3, with 8 bases matching TRBD1. Germline trimming cut 6 bases from V and 4 bases from J; bases unmatched to any gene: 5. Looked up from germline, CDR1 is MNHEY and CDR2 is SVGAGI. This CDR3 has 14 residues.

The chain is built from TRBV5-1 and TRBJ2-2; D gene uncertain. V shed 1 base and J shed 1 base, with 8 bases lying between them. Germline V CDR1 and CDR2: SGHRS, YFSETQ. This CDR3 is 15 amino acids long. The CDR3 coding sequence is TGCGCCAGCAGCTTGCTACAGCTGAACACCGGGGAGCTGTTTTTT. Its protein product is CASSLLQLNTGELFF.

The V gene is TRBV2, the J gene TRBJ1-6; 11 bases are shared with TRBD1. The CDR3 runs to 14 residues. The trim removed 4 bases at V and 7 bases at J, leaving 0 bases unmatched. Germline V gives CDR1 SNHLY, CDR2 FYNNEI. The CDR3 here is CASSGDRGNSPLHF. The CDR3 nucleotides read TGTGCCAGCAGTGGGGACAGGGGGAATTCACCCCTCCACTTT.

A few counts support this clone. J is TRBJ2-7 and V is TRBV29-1; TRBD1 matches 9 bases. The CDR3 runs 13 residues. Trimming at V came to 2 bases and at J to 4 bases, leaving 3 bases not matched to a gene. CDR1 is SQVTM, CDR2 ANQGSEA, per germline. CDR3 loop: CSVETDRGYEQYF. The CDR3 DNA follows: TGCAGCGTTGAAACGGACAGGGGATACGAGCAGTACTTC.